Listed below are T cell receptor beta chains from one sample, sequenced in a study of cytotoxic CD8 clonotypes in ibrutinib-treated CLL. Sequencing used immunoSEQ multiplex PCR; TCRdb keeps in-frame clones, though not all of them. The table records over 100,000 clones, more than 55% of them present only once. This material consisted of PBMCs, taken after 24 months of ibrutinib treatment. Receptors were obtained from a human donor with chronic lymphocytic leukemia. CDR3s leave out the opening cysteine and the closing phenylalanine or tryptophan. D genes are given only for firm matches.

>.|TRBJ1-2|TRBV30|9
AWGTFYGYT
>.|TRBJ2-1|TRBV11-2|10
ASSLAVDGQF
>TRBD1|TRBJ2-1|TRBV18|14
ASSPLDQGARGEQF
>.|TRBJ2-3|TRBV10-1|10
ASSEPPDTQY
>.|TRBJ1-4|TRBV5-1|16
ASSLGLLEYFSNEKLF
>.|TRBJ2-1|TRBV30|12
AWKPRSSYNEQF
>.|TRBJ1-5|TRBV30|10
AWSRVDQPQH
>.|TRBJ1-2|TRBV7-2|11
ASSPRGAEGYT
>.|TRBJ2-5|TRBV7-2|13
ASSAPLAGTETQY
>.|TRBJ1-1|TRBV2|13
ASREQGIMNTEAF
>TRBD2|TRBJ2-1|TRBV6-5|14
ASSYASGGARNEQF
>.|TRBJ2-7|TRBV7-2|13
ASSLGIGGLDEQY
>TRBD1|TRBJ2-2|TRBV5-1|14
ASSLQGIPSTGELF
>.|TRBJ2-7|TRBV6-5|12
ASSFLQGAYEQY
>TRBD1|TRBJ1-2|TRBV5-1|10
ASSLDRAGYT
>.|TRBJ1-2|TRBV4-2|10
ASSTDIYGYT